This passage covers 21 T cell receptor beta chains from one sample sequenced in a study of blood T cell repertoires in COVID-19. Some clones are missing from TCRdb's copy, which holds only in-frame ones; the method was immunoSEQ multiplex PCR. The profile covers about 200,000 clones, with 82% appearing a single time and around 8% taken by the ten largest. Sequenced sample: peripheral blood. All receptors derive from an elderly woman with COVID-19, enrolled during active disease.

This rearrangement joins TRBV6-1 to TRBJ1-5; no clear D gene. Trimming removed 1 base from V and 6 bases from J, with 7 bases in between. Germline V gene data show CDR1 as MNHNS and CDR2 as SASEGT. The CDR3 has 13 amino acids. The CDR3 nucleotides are TGTGCCAGCAGTGAAGGGTGGGCTCAGCCCCAGCATTTT. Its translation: CASSEGWAQPQHF.

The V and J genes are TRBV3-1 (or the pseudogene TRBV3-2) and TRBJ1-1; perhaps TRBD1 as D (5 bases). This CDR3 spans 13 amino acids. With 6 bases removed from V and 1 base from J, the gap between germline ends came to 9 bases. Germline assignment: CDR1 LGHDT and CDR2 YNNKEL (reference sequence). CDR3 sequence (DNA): TGTGCCAGCAGTTCGACAGAGAACACTGAAGCTTTCTTT. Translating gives CASSSTENTEAFF.

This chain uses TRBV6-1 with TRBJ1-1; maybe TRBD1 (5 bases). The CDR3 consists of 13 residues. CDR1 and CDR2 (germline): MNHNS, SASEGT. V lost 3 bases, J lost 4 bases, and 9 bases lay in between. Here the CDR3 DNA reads TGTGCCAGCAGTGAGGGCAGGGTCACTGAAGCTTTCTTT. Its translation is CASSEGRVTEAFF.

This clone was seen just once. Here the CDR3 DNA reads TGTGCCAGCAGTCCTCCCCAGGCCAGCTCTGGAAACACCATATATTTT. This codes for CASSPPQASSGNTIYF. The chain couples TRBV28 to TRBJ1-3; no definite D call. Germline-derived CDR1 and CDR2 are MDHEN and SYDVKM. V gave up 5 bases and J gave up 0 bases, with 14 bases separating them. CDR3 size: 16 residues.

The CDR3 loop reads CASSLVGQVNQPQHF. The CDR3 DNA reads as TGTGCCAGCAGCTTAGTAGGCCAGGTTAATCAGCCCCAGCATTTT. The J gene is TRBJ1-5, the V gene TRBV7-8; D gene uncertain. The germline V gene has CDR1 SGHVS and CDR2 FQNEAQ. CDR3 length: 15 residues. Between the trimmed V and J ends, which lost 1 base and 4 bases, there was a span of 11 bases.

The CDR3 loop reads CASSGGGSTDTQYF. The DNA of the CDR3 is TGCGCCAGCAGCGGCGGGGGGAGCACAGATACGCAGTATTTT. The chain joins TRBV5-1 to TRBJ2-3; TRBD2 agrees at 8 bases. CDR3 size: 14 residues. J was trimmed by 0 bases and V by 4 bases; bases with no gene match: 1. CDR1 and CDR2 from the germline V gene are SGHRS and YFSETQ.

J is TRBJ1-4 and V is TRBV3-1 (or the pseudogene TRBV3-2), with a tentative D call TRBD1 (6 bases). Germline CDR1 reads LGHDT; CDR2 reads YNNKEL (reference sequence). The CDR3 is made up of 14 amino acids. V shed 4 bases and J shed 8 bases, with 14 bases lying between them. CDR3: CASSPSDRIEKLFF. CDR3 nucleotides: TGTGCCAGCAGCCCCTCAGACAGGATAGAAAAACTGTTTTTT.

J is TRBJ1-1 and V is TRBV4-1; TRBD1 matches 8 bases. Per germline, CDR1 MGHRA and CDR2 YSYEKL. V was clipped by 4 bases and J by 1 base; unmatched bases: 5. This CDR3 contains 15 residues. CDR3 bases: TGCGCCAGCAGCCTTATACAGGGGGGGAACACTGAAGCTTTCTTT. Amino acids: CASSLIQGGNTEAFF.

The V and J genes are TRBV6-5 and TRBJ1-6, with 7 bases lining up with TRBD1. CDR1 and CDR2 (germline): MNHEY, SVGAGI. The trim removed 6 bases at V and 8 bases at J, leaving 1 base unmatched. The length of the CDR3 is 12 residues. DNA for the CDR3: TGTGCCAGCAGACAGGGGCATTCACCCCTCCACTTT. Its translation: CASRQGHSPLHF.

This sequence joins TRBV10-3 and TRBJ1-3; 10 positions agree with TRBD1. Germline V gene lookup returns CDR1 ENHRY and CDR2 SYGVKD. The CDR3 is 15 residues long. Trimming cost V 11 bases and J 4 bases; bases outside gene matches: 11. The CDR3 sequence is CASGTGVSYGNTIYF. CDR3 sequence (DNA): TGTGCCTCTGGGACAGGGGTGTCATACGGAAACACCATATATTTT.

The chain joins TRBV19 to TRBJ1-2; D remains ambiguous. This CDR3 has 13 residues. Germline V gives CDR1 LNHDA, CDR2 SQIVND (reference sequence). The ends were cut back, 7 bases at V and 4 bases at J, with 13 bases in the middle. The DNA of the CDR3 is TGTGCCAGTACGGAAAACTACTTCTATGGCTACACCTTC. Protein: CASTENYFYGYTF.

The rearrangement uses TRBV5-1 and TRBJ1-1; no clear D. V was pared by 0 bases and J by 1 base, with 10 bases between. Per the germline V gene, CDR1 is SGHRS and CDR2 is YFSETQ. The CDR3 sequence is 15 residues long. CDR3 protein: CASSLAGDPNTEAFF. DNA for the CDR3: TGCGCCAGCAGCTTGGCCGGGGATCCGAACACTGAAGCTTTCTTT.

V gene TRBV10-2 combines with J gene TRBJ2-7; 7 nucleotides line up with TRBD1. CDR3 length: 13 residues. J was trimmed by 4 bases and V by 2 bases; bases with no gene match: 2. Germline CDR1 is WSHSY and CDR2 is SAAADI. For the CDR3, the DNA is TGCGCCAGCAGTGAGGGCAGGGGGTACGAGCAGTACTTC. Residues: CASSEGRGYEQYF.

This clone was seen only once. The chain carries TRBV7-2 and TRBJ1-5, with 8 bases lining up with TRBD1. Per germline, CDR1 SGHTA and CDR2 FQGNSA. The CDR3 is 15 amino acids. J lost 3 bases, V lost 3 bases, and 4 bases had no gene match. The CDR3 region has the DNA TGTGCCAGCAGCTTTCAGGGGGCGGTCAATCAGCCCCAGCATTTT. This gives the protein CASSFQGAVNQPQHF.

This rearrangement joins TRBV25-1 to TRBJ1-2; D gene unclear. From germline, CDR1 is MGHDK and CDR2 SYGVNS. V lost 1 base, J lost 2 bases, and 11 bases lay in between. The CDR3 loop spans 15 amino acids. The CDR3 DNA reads TGTGCCAGCAGTGAATTAATGGGCAGCAACTATGGCTACACCTTC. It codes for CASSELMGSNYGYTF.

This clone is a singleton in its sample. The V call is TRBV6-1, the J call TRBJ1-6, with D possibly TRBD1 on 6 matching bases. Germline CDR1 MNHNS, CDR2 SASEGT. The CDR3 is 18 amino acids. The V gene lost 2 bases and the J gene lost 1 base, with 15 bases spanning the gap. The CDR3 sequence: CASSELGARKSYNSPLHF. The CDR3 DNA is TGTGCCAGCAGTGAACTGGGGGCTCGAAAATCCTATAATTCACCCCTCCACTTT.

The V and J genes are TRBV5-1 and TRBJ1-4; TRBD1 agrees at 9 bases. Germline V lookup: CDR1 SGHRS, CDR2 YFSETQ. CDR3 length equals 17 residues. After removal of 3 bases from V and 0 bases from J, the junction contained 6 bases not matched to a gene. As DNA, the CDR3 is TGCGCCAGCAGCTGGGGGGACAGGGAGGCAACTAATGAAAAACTGTTTTTT. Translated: CASSWGDREATNEKLFF.

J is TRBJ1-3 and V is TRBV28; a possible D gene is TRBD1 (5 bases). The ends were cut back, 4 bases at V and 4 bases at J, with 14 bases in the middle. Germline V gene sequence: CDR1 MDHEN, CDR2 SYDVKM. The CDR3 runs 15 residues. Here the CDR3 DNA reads TGTGCCAGCAGTTCAACTCAGGGAAACGGAAACACCATATATTTT. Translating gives CASSSTQGNGNTIYF.

The CDR3 loop reads CASSLFPSPTGAGYTF. The CDR3 bases are TGTGCCAGCAGCTTATTCCCCTCACCGACAGGGGCTGGCTACACCTTC. V is TRBV7-3 and J is TRBJ1-2; 8 nucleotides match TRBD1. This CDR3 spans 16 amino acids. V gave up 2 bases and J gave up 7 bases; unmatched junction bases: 12. CDR1 is SGHTA and CDR2 is FQGTGA in the germline V gene.

CDR3 DNA: TGCGCCAGCAGCCTATTAGGGGGGAACACTGAAGCTTTCTTT. This gives the protein CASSLLGGNTEAFF. The chain has TRBV5-1 and TRBJ1-1, with D perhaps matching TRBD1 (6 bases). V dropped 4 bases and J dropped 1 base, with 11 bases sitting between them. CDR1 is SGHRS and CDR2 is YFSETQ in the germline V gene. The CDR3 extends over 14 amino acids.

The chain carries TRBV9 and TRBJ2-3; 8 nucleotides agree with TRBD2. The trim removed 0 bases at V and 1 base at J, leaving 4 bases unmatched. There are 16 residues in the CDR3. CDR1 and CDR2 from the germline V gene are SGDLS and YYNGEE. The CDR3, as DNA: TGTGCCAGCAGCGTAGTTAGTAGCGGGGGCACAGATACGCAGTATTTT. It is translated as CASSVVSSGGTDTQYF.